These 22 T cell receptor beta chains originate from one sample sequenced in a study of blood T cell repertoires in COVID-19. The protocol was immunoSEQ multiplex PCR, while the TCRdb copy is restricted to in-frame clones and leaves out a portion. Of about 160,000 clones in the sample, about 80% were seen once. The sample was PBMCs or T cells enriched from blood (not recorded which). The receptors derive from a woman between 55 and 75 years old who had recovered from COVID-19.

This chain connects TRBV7-2 to TRBJ1-1, with 7 bases fitting TRBD1. CDR1 and CDR2 from the germline V gene are SGHTA and FQGNSA. V lost 1 base, J lost 1 base, and 3 bases stayed unmatched. The CDR3 runs 15 residues. CDR3: CASSLVSGGNTEAFF. The CDR3 DNA reads as TGTGCCAGCAGCTTAGTCTCAGGGGGGAACACTGAAGCTTTCTTT.

CDR3 DNA: TGTGCCAGCAGCCAAGATCCCGGCGAGCAGTACTTC. Its protein is CASSQDPGEQYF. The rearrangement joins TRBV3-1 (or the pseudogene TRBV3-2) to TRBJ2-7; no definite D call. Per the germline V gene, CDR1 is LGHDT and CDR2 is YNNKEL (reference sequence). V was clipped by 0 bases and J by 6 bases, with 6 bases between them. The CDR3 loop spans 12 amino acids.

This chain joins TRBV11-3 and TRBJ1-1, with TRBD1 as a possible D gene (5 bases). CDR3 size: 15 residues. Germline V CDR1 and CDR2: SGHNT, YENEEA. V lost 0 bases and J 0 bases, leaving 8 bases between the germline ends. The CDR3 spells CASSLETGVNTEAFF. The CDR3 DNA reads as TGTGCCAGCAGCTTAGAGACGGGGGTGAACACTGAAGCTTTCTTT.

This clone was seen only a few times. This chain links TRBV7-2 with TRBJ2-7; TRBD2 is a possible D gene (5 bases). Germline CDR1 reads SGHTA; CDR2 reads FQGNSA. With 2 bases removed from V and 1 base from J, the gap between germline ends came to 12 bases. CDR3 length: 15 residues. This CDR3 is CASSLRSSLSYEQYF. CDR3 bases: TGTGCCAGCAGCTTACGCTCTAGCCTATCCTACGAGCAGTACTTC.

The V call is TRBV5-5, the J call TRBJ2-5, with TRBD2 matching over 10 bases. CDR1 is SGHKS, CDR2 YYEKEE, per germline (reference sequence). J was trimmed by 4 bases and V by 4 bases; bases with no gene match: 10. The CDR3 has 16 amino acids. Here the CDR3 DNA reads TGTGCCAGCAGCGGGTACAGCGGGGGGGCAATAGAGACCCAGTACTTC. Amino acids: CASSGYSGGAIETQYF.

The V call is TRBV5-6, the J call TRBJ1-5; D perhaps matches TRBD1 (5 bases). CDR3 length equals 18 residues. V was pared by 0 bases and J by 7 bases, with 23 bases between. Per germline, CDR1 SGHDT and CDR2 YYEEEE. This chain's CDR3 is CASSLAYHRWPGKQPQHF. For the CDR3, the DNA is TGTGCCAGCAGCTTGGCCTACCATCGTTGGCCAGGGAAACAGCCCCAGCATTTT.

This clone was seen a single time. V is TRBV7-8 and J is TRBJ2-2; tentatively, D is TRBD1 (5 bases). The CDR3 length is 15 residues. In germline, CDR1 is SGHVS, CDR2 FQNEAQ. V lost 2 bases to trimming and J lost 4 bases, with 11 bases between them. CDR3 loop: CASSLPTVTTGELFF. CDR3 nucleotides: TGTGCCAGCAGCTTACCGACAGTTACCACCGGGGAGCTGTTTTTT.

This clone was observed once. Additional DNA sequences in this sample encode the identical CDR3. The chain is built from TRBV9 and TRBJ2-1; 9 bases agree with TRBD2. Per germline, CDR1 SGDLS and CDR2 YYNGEE. V shed 0 bases, J shed 0 bases, and the junction held 1 base outside the gene matches. The CDR3 totals 16 residues. CDR3 sequence reads: CASSVGRGGSYNEQFF. The DNA of the CDR3 is TGTGCCAGCAGCGTAGGGCGGGGGGGCTCCTACAATGAGCAGTTCTTC.

There are a few counts of this clone. The CDR3 sequence is CASTLPISGGVNEQFF. The CDR3 nucleotides are TGTGCCAGCACCCTACCGATTAGCGGGGGGGTCAATGAGCAGTTCTTC. This rearrangement joins TRBV7-8 to TRBJ2-1; the match to TRBD2 covers 11 bases. From germline, CDR1 is SGHVS and CDR2 FQNEAQ. The length of the CDR3 is 16 residues. Trimming at V came to 7 bases and at J to 6 bases, leaving 11 bases not matched to a gene.

The gene calls are TRBV11-2 and TRBJ2-3; 9 bases are shared with TRBD1. V was pared by 5 bases and J by 4 bases, with 13 bases of the junction left unmatched. The CDR3 runs to 17 residues. Germline V lookup: CDR1 SGHAT, CDR2 FQNNGV. CDR3 DNA sequence: TGTGCCAGCAGCCCCCTTAGGGCCGGGACAGGGCCAGATACGCAGTATTTT. Its protein is CASSPLRAGTGPDTQYF.

This clone was recorded a few times. The J gene is TRBJ2-1, the V gene TRBV2; TRBD2 is a possible D gene (6 bases). Germline-derived CDR1 and CDR2 are SNHLY and FYNNEI. There are 14 residues in the CDR3. Trimming cost V 6 bases and J 5 bases, with 14 bases left between them. The CDR3 coding sequence is TGTGCCAGCAGACTCCGGGACTTTAACAATGAGCAGTTCTTC. Translation gives CASRLRDFNNEQFF.

J is TRBJ1-4 and V is TRBV11-2; 8 nucleotides match TRBD1. The V gene end was trimmed by 5 bases and the J gene end by 7 bases; junction bases not matched to a gene: 9. The CDR3 covers 15 residues. Germline V gene sequence: CDR1 SGHAT, CDR2 FQNNGV. This CDR3 is CASSAAGGRGEKLFF. The DNA of the CDR3 is TGTGCCAGCAGCGCTGCAGGGGGCAGGGGTGAAAAACTGTTTTTT.

V is TRBV6-5 and J is TRBJ2-3, with D perhaps TRBD2 (5 bases). Trimming took off 0 bases at V and 0 bases at J, with 10 bases between the two ends. The CDR3 runs to 16 residues. Germline loops: CDR1 MNHEY, CDR2 SVGAGI. The CDR3 sequence: CASSYSIRTSTDTQYF. The DNA of the CDR3 is TGTGCCAGCAGTTACTCGATACGGACTAGCACAGATACGCAGTATTTT.

The V call is TRBV18, the J call TRBJ1-4; D not certain. Germline CDR1 KGHSH, CDR2 LQKENI. This CDR3 is 14 amino acids long. V was shortened by 3 bases and J by 8 bases, with 13 bases between the two germline ends. CDR3 DNA: TGTGCCAGCTCACCGCGGCAGACCGAAGAAAAACTGTTTTTT. Protein sequence: CASSPRQTEEKLFF.

This sequence joins TRBV5-1 and TRBJ2-2; D gene uncertain. Trimming removed 3 bases at V and 0 bases at J, with 6 bases between. The germline V gene has CDR1 SGHRS and CDR2 YFSETQ. This CDR3 has 14 amino acids. The CDR3 nucleotides are TGCGCCAGCAGCTCACAGACGAACACCGGGGAGCTGTTTTTT. Encoded protein: CASSSQTNTGELFF.

This chain joins TRBV5-1 and TRBJ2-5; 7 nucleotides align to TRBD2. Germline CDR1 reads SGHRS; CDR2 reads YFSETQ. CDR3 size: 15 residues. The V segment lost 4 bases and the J segment 1 base; nucleotides outside the gene matches: 7. CDR3 in DNA: TGCGCCAGCAGCCAGGCGGTAGCGGGCCAAGAGACCCAGTACTTC. The encoded protein is CASSQAVAGQETQYF.

The CDR3 DNA is TGTGCCACCAGCAGAGTTGACAGGAACACTGAAGCTTTCTTT. Its translation is CATSRVDRNTEAFF. V gene TRBV15 combines with J gene TRBJ1-1, with TRBD1 as a possible D gene (5 bases). Per the germline V gene, CDR1 is LNHNV and CDR2 is YYDKDF (reference sequence). Trimming took off 1 base at V and 1 base at J, with 7 bases between the two ends. The CDR3 consists of 14 residues.

Here the CDR3 DNA reads TGTGCCAGCAGCTTAAAAGGGGCAGGGGCGAGTCCTAATTCACCCCTCCACTTT. This encodes CASSLKGAGASPNSPLHF. The rearrangement uses TRBV11-2 and TRBJ1-6, with D possibly being TRBD1 (6 bases). Trimming stripped 2 bases from V and 6 bases from J, with 20 bases between. CDR3 length equals 18 residues. The germline gives CDR1 SGHAT, CDR2 FQNNGV.

For the CDR3, the DNA is TGTGCCAGCAGCTCGCGAACAGGGGTCTATGGCTACACCTTC. It encodes CASSSRTGVYGYTF. The chain uses TRBV7-9 and TRBJ1-2; 7 bases map to TRBD1. V lost 4 bases to trimming and J lost 4 bases; unmatched junction nucleotides: 6. Germline V lookup: CDR1 SEHNR, CDR2 FQNEAQ (reference sequence). The CDR3 has 14 residues.

The chain employs TRBV6-5 and TRBJ2-7; D unclear. V was trimmed by 6 bases and J by 2 bases, leaving 14 bases between them. The CDR3 has 14 residues. Germline-derived CDR1 and CDR2 are MNHEY and SVGAGI. The CDR3 nucleotides are TGTGCCAGCAGCTGGATGGCGGTTCCCTACGAGCAGTACTTC. This codes for CASSWMAVPYEQYF.

The chain employs TRBV5-1 and TRBJ1-4; TRBD1 aligns across 8 bases. Losses at the gene ends were 3 bases for V and 10 bases for J; bases not matched to a gene: 11. The germline CDR1 and CDR2 sequences are SGHRS and YFSETQ. This CDR3 region has 15 residues. The CDR3 loop is CASSYGTGSGGKLFF. The CDR3 DNA follows: TGCGCCAGCAGCTACGGGACAGGATCGGGTGGAAAACTGTTTTTT.

V gene TRBV5-1 combines with J gene TRBJ1-1, with D perhaps matching TRBD1 (6 bases). The CDR3 loop spans 13 amino acids. Germline V gene data show CDR1 as SGHRS and CDR2 as YFSETQ. The ends were cut back, 5 bases at V and 3 bases at J, with 11 bases in the middle. The CDR3 coding sequence is TGCGCCAGCAGAGACAGGCTGGACACTGAAGCTTTCTTT. The encoded protein is CASRDRLDTEAFF.